One and the same sample provided the 17 T cell receptor beta chains below, sequenced in a study of CD8 T cells in ankylosing spondylitis. TCRdb passed the 5' RACE reads through MiXCR, listing each CDR3 protein once. The table lists 200,000 or so distinct CDR3 sequences, roughly 13% of them singletons. The sequencing input was blood, either unsorted or a sorted T cell fraction (not recorded which). These receptors all stem from a female donor with ankylosing spondylitis or in good health (not recorded which).

This clonotype occurred many times. The CDR3 nucleotides read TGTGCCAGCAGAGCGACTAGCGGGAGAGCGAATGAGCAGTTCTTC. Encoded protein: CASRATSGRANEQFF. V is TRBV2 and J is TRBJ2-1, with TRBD2 matching 12 bases. This CDR3 is 15 amino acids long. Trimming at V came to 6 bases and at J to 7 bases, leaving 7 bases not matched to a gene. CDR1 is SNHLY and CDR2 is FYNNEI in the germline V gene. The variable domain in full, completed from reference TRBV2 and TRBJ2-1, reads EPEVTQTPSHQVTQMGQEVILRCVPISNHLYFYWYRQILGQKVEFLVSFYNNEISEKSEIFDDQFSVERPDGSNFTLKIRSTKLEDSAMYFCASRATSGRANEQFFGPGTRLTVL.

This clonotype was seen at least ten times. V usage is TRBV5-1 and J usage is TRBJ2-1; 7 bases align to TRBD2. Trimming removed 4 bases from V and 4 bases from J; junction bases left unmatched: 8. The CDR3 consists of 15 residues. The V gene's germline CDR1 is SGHRS and CDR2 YFSETQ. CDR3 DNA sequence: TGCGCCAGCAGCAGCGGGGCGGAAAGATACAATGAGCAGTTCTTC. Protein sequence: CASSSGAERYNEQFF.

Points on this clonotype: This CDR3 fails to terminate in the conserved phenylalanine or tryptophan, so it likely reflects a read error. This chain connects TRBV11-3 to TRBJ1-2, with TRBD1 as a possible D gene (5 bases). The germline V gene has CDR1 SGHNT and CDR2 YENEEA. The CDR3 is 15 amino acids. V lost 5 bases, J lost 0 bases, and 13 bases lay in between. DNA for the CDR3: TGTGCCAGCAGCGTCCGGGACGGCTCTAACTATGGCTACACCCTC. Translation: CASSVRDGSNYGYTL.

This clonotype was detected ten times or more. This rearrangement joins TRBV20-1 to TRBJ2-3; 15 bases match TRBD2. From germline, CDR1 is DFQATT and CDR2 SNEGSKA (reference sequence). V gave up 7 bases and J gave up 7 bases; unmatched junction bases: 9. The CDR3 is 15 amino acids. The CDR3 region has the DNA TGCAGTGTCGGACTAGCGGGAGGGGGGTCCAATACGCAGTATTTT. This codes for CSVGLAGGGSNTQYF.

In its sample, this clonotype was seen many times. The chain couples TRBV12-3 or TRBV12-4 to TRBJ1-5, with 9 positions matching TRBD1. The trim removed 6 bases at V and 6 bases at J, leaving 3 bases unmatched. This CDR3 comprises 13 residues. The CDR3: CASRIQGAQPQHF. For the CDR3, the DNA is TGTGCCAGCAGGATACAGGGGGCTCAGCCCCAGCATTTT.

This clonotype was observed many times. The chain has TRBV5-1 and TRBJ2-6, with TRBD2 as a possible D gene (5 bases). Trimming took off 0 bases at V and 19 bases at J, with 11 bases between the two ends. The germline V gene has CDR1 SGHRS and CDR2 YFSETQ. The CDR3 covers 11 residues. This CDR3 is CASSLVLGPTF. CDR3 in DNA: TGCGCCAGCAGCTTGGTACTAGGCCCAACTTTC. The full variable domain, in which reference TRBV5-1 and TRBJ2-6 provide the parts outside the CDR3, is KAGVTQTPRYLIKTRGQQVTLSCSPISGHRSVSWYQQTPGQGLQFLFEYFSETQRNKGNFPGRFSGRQFSNSRSEMNVSTLELGDSALYLCASSLVLGPTFGAGSRLTVL.

In this sample, this clonotype turned up many times. Written as DNA, the CDR3 is TGTGCCAGCAGCTATGACAGACAACTATATGGCTACACCTTC. Translation: CASSYDRQLYGYTF. The chain uses TRBV7-2 and TRBJ1-2, with D possibly TRBD1 on 5 matching bases. Germline assignment: CDR1 SGHTA and CDR2 FQGNSA. This CDR3 contains 14 residues. V was clipped by 4 bases and J by 5 bases, with 14 bases between them.

The chain employs TRBV20-1 and TRBJ1-4, with a possible D match to TRBD1 (5 bases). The V end was cut by 6 bases, the J end by 6 bases, with 23 bases between. From germline, CDR1 is DFQATT and CDR2 SNEGSKA (reference sequence). The CDR3 sequence is 16 residues long. This CDR3 reads CSARAQDEGAYEKLFF. The CDR3 DNA reads as TGCAGTGCCAGGGCCCAGGATGAAGGGGCTTATGAAAAACTGTTTTTT.

This clonotype occurred many times. CDR3 amino acids: CASSPPTPADTQYF. The CDR3 DNA reads as TGTGCCAGCTCACCACCTACCCCTGCAGATACGCAGTATTTT. The chain joins TRBV18 to TRBJ2-3; D remains ambiguous. The V gene lost 0 bases and the J gene lost 4 bases, with 8 bases spanning the gap. The germline V gene has CDR1 KGHSH and CDR2 LQKENI. The CDR3 has 14 amino acids.

This clonotype turned up a few times. This rearrangement joins TRBV29-1 to TRBJ2-5, with D uncertain. V dropped 3 bases and J dropped 5 bases, with 13 bases sitting between them. Germline CDR1 SQVTM, CDR2 ANQGSEA. The CDR3 extends over 13 amino acids. CDR3 sequence (DNA): TGCAGCGTTGATACGGATTTAGTCGAGACCCAGTACTTC. Its translation is CSVDTDLVETQYF.

This clonotype was picked up many times. This chain joins TRBV29-1 and TRBJ2-2; the D gene is possibly TRBD1 (6 bases). The V and J ends lost 4 bases and 2 bases respectively, with 8 bases between them. The CDR3 has 13 amino acids. Germline CDR1 and CDR2: SQVTM and ANQGSEA. The CDR3 spells CSVGQVNTGELFF. The CDR3 DNA reads as TGCAGCGTTGGACAGGTTAACACCGGGGAGCTGTTTTTT.

This clonotype occurred many times. J is TRBJ2-7 and V is TRBV7-2, with D tentatively TRBD2 (6 bases). CDR3 length: 15 residues. CDR1 and CDR2 (germline): SGHTA, FQGNSA. Trimming took 4 bases from V and 6 from J, leaving 19 bases between them. The CDR3 bases are TGTGCCAGCAGCTCCATAGCGGCTATAAAGCGCGAGCAGTACTTC. It yields the protein CASSSIAAIKREQYF.

This clonotype has ten or more counts. V gene TRBV7-9 combines with J gene TRBJ2-1; TRBD2 aligns across 7 bases. This CDR3 is 15 amino acids long. Trimming took 4 bases from V and 2 from J; bases not matched to a gene: 5. CDR1 is SEHNR, CDR2 FQNEAQ, per germline (reference sequence). The CDR3 bases are TGTGCCAGCAGCTCTGCTAGCGGCACCTACAATGAGCAGTTCTTC. Translation: CASSSASGTYNEQFF.

This clonotype was counted only a few times. The V call is TRBV5-1, the J call TRBJ2-1; 11 bases fit TRBD2. The germline CDR1 and CDR2 sequences are SGHRS and YFSETQ. This CDR3 is 15 amino acids long. With V trimmed by 4 bases and J by 7 bases, 7 bases remained unmatched. CDR3 DNA sequence: TGCGCCAGCAGCCCTACTAGCGGGAGTGAGAATGAGCAGTTCTTC. Its protein is CASSPTSGSENEQFF.

This clonotype was seen at least ten times. V usage is TRBV7-9 and J usage is TRBJ1-1; TRBD1 is a possible D gene (6 bases). This CDR3 spans 15 amino acids. CDR1 and CDR2 from the germline V gene are SEHNR and FQNEAQ (reference sequence). Trimming left V 6 bases short and J 4 bases short, with 18 bases between. As DNA, the CDR3 is TGTGCCAGCAGAAATCCGGAGGCAGGGGCCACTGAAGCTTTCTTT. Amino acids: CASRNPEAGATEAFF.

This clonotype showed up just a few times. The V gene is TRBV7-2, the J gene TRBJ2-1; D is perhaps TRBD1 (6 bases). The CDR3 is 15 residues long. The germline V and J ends were trimmed by 0 bases and 6 bases, with 12 bases remaining between them. Germline lookup yields CDR1 SGHTA and CDR2 FQGNSA. Here the CDR3 reads CASSLAWGRGNEQFF. DNA for the CDR3: TGTGCCAGCAGCTTAGCTTGGGGCAGGGGCAATGAGCAGTTCTTC.

In its sample, this clonotype was seen a few times. The chain is built from TRBV6-2 or TRBV6-3 and TRBJ1-5; 7 nucleotides match TRBD1. Germline values: CDR1 MNHEY, CDR2 SVGEGT. This CDR3 has 13 residues. V shed 4 bases, J shed 5 bases, and the junction held 2 bases outside the gene matches. The CDR3 DNA is TGTGCCAGCAGTTCCAGGGGGGATCAGCCCCAGCATTTT. Its translation: CASSSRGDQPQHF.